This TCR beta chain was captured in a study of identical twins. General study results and limits: With monozygotic twins, out-of-frame TCR alpha sharing exceeded what models estimated.

Note on this clonotype: Its specificity is not known.

TCRdb reprocessed the 5' RACE reads via MiXCR and lists one record per CDR3 protein. The table has about 810,000 distinct CDR3 sequences, roughly an eighth seen once. CDR3 length: 15 amino acids. Looked up from germline, CDR1 is MGHDK and CDR2 is SYGVNS. V was trimmed by 0 bases and J by 4 bases, leaving 12 bases between them. The sample was also linked to a second study, of yellow fever vaccine responses in identical twins.

V gene TRBV25-1 combines with J gene TRBJ2-5, with D possibly TRBD2 on 5 matching bases. The clonotype comes from a young woman in good health. The sequencing input was PBMCs. Here the CDR3 DNA reads TGTGCCAGCAGTGAATATGCGGGTGGAAGAGAGACCCAGTACTTC. This sequence encodes CASSEYAGGRETQYF.